A selection of T cell receptor beta chains follows, all from one sample in a study of T-cell reconstitution after alpha-beta-depleted transplantation in children. MiXCR, run by TCRdb on the PCR reads, gives a single entry per CDR3 protein. This sample has about 980,000 distinct CDR3 sequences, with around 30% found just once. The sample in question was PBMCs, mostly from graft donor cells, obtained 360 days after TCRalphabeta/CD19-depleted stem cell transplant. Receptors originate from a boy younger than two who had a stem cell transplant for SCID, so the T cells may come from the graft donor. Both conserved end residues are part of each CDR3. The D gene is left open where the match is weak. Size values are once, few and many counts, or a class for expanded clones, and some rows have none.

clone_size d_call j_call v_call cdr3_aa cdr3_nt
few TRBD2 TRBJ2-3 TRBV20-1 CSAPGLVGDTQYF TGCAGTGCACCAGGACTAGTGGGAGATACGCAGTATTTT
. TRBD2 TRBJ2-7 TRBV10-3 CAISEPRSGGGYEQYF TGTGCCATCAGTGAGCCCAGATCCGGGGGGGGCTACGAGCAGTACTTC
few . TRBJ1-2 TRBV12-3/TRBV12-4 CASSFGHPSVRDRTYYGYTF TGTGCCAGCAGTTTTGGGCACCCTTCGGTCAGAGATCGTACTTACTATGGCTACACCTTC
few . TRBJ2-7 TRBV2 CASRGERTAQYF TGTGCCAGCAGGGGCGAGAGGACAGCCCAGTACTTC
. . TRBJ2-5 TRBV12-3/TRBV12-4 CASRHGRETQYF TGTGCCAGCAGGCACGGGCGAGAGACCCAGTACTTC
many . TRBJ2-1 TRBV4-3 CASSHPAPNEQFF TGCGCCAGCAGCCACCCCGCCCCCAATGAGCAGTTCTTC
. . TRBJ2-3 TRBV29-1 CSVGGTSYSTDTQYF TGCAGCGTCGGAGGGACCTCTTATAGCACAGATACGCAGTATTTT
few . TRBJ1-5 TRBV2 CASSGAVWGQPQHF TGTGCCAGCAGTGGCGCCGTTTGGGGTCAGCCCCAGCATTTT
few . TRBJ1-4 TRBV20-1 CSARGRSTTTNEKLFF TGCAGTGCTAGAGGGCGGAGCACCACAACTAATGAAAAACTGTTTTTT
few . TRBJ2-7 TRBV3-1 CASSQDPRAYYEQYF TGTGCCAGCAGCCAAGATCCACGGGCATACTACGAGCAGTACTTC